This T cell receptor (beta chain) was sequenced for a study of vaccination and CD4 T cells after COVID-19. At the level of the study: The makeup of the convalescents was six males and four females, two of them Hispanic. Blood was drawn a median roughly 67 days post second dose, range 14 to 241.

Noted treatment: 10-day PBMC culture with coronavirus spike peptide pools or control peptides (ViraFEST assay). The unexposed donor provided CD4+ T cells, which were taken before the COVID-19 pandemic (2011-2018). Researchers used the Oncomine TCR Beta short-read assay to sequence DNA from cultured CD4+ T cells. Genomic DNA was isolated from CD4+ T cells that had been cultured. Using its own MiXCR run on the PCR reads, TCRdb lists one record per CDR3 protein. The data contain 8,500 to 9,500 distinct CDR3 sequences, 31% of them seen just once; the ten biggest clones take up 22%. This clonotype was counted between two and nine times. The antigen is not known. The sequenced sample consisted of CD4+ T cells from blood, cultured in vitro. This clonotype was obtained from a human donor in good health.

CDR3 nucleotide sequence: TGTGCCAGCAGTTATGGGGGAGGCACTGAAGCTTTCTTT. Protein sequence: CASSYGGGTEAFF. This sequence joins TRBV6-5 and TRBJ1-1; a weak D match, TRBD1 (5 bases). The CDR3 covers 13 residues. V was trimmed by 3 bases and J by 4 bases, leaving 9 bases between them. Germline CDR1 and CDR2: MNHEY and SVGAGI.